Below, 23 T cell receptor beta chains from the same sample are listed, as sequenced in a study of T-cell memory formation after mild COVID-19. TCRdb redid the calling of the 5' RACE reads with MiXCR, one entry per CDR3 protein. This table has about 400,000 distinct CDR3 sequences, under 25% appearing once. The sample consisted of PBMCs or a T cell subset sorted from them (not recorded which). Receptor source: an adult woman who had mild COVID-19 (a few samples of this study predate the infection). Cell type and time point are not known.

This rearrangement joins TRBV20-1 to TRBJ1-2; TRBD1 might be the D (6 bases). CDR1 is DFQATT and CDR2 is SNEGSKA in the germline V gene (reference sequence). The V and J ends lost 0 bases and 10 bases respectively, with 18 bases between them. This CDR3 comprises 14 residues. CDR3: CSAREGTRTGDYTF. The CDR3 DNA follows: TGCAGTGCTAGAGAGGGGACACGTACGGGCGACTACACCTTC.

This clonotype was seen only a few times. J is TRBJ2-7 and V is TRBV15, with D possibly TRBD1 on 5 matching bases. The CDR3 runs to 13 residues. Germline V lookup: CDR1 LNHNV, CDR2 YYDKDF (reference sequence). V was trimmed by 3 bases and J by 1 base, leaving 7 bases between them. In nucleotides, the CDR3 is TGTGCCACCAGCAGTGGGGCATCCTACGAGCAGTACTTC. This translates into CATSSGASYEQYF.

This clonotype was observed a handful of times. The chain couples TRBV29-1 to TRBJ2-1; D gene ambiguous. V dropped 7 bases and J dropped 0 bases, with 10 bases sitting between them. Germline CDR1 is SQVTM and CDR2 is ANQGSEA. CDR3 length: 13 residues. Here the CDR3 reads CSALPASYNEQFF. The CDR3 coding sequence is TGCAGCGCCCTTCCAGCCTCCTACAATGAGCAGTTCTTC.

The DNA of the CDR3 is TGTGCCAGCAGTTACTCGATGGTGTGGAACACTGAAGCTTTCTTT. Amino acid sequence: CASSYSMVWNTEAFF. The genes are TRBV6-5 and TRBJ1-1; D ambiguous. V shed 0 bases and J shed 1 base, with 9 bases lying between them. The CDR3 spans 15 residues. The germline V gene encodes CDR1 MNHEY and CDR2 SVGAGI.

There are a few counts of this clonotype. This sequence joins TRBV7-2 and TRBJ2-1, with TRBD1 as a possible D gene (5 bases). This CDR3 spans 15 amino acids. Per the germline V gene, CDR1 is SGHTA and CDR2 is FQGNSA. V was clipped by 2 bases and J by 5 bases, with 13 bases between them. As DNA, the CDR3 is TGTGCCAGCAGCTTATCTACCAGGGCCAACAATGAGCAGTTCTTC. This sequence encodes CASSLSTRANNEQFF.

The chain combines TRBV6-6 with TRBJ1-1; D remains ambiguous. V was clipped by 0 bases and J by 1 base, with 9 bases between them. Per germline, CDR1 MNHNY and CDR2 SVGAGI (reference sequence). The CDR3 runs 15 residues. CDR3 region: CASSYSGVGNTEAFF. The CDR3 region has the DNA TGTGCCAGCAGTTACTCGGGTGTCGGGAACACTGAAGCTTTCTTT.

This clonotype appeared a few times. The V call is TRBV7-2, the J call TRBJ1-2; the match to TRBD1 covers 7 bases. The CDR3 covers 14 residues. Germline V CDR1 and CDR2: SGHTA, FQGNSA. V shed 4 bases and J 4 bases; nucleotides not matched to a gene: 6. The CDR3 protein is CASSSTGEGYGYTF. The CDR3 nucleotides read TGTGCCAGCAGCTCAACAGGGGAAGGCTATGGCTACACCTTC.

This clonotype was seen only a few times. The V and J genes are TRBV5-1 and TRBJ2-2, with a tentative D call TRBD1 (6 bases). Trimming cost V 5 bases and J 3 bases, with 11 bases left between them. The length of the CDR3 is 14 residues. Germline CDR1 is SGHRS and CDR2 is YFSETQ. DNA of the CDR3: TGCGCCAGCAGACAGGGATGGGACACCGGGGAGCTGTTTTTT. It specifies CASRQGWDTGELFF.

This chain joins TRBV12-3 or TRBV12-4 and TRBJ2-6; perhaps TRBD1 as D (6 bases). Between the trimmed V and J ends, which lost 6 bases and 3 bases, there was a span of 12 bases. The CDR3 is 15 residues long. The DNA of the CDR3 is TGTGCCAGCAGCCCCCAGGGGCTTGGGGCCAACGTCCTGACTTTC. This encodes CASSPQGLGANVLTF.

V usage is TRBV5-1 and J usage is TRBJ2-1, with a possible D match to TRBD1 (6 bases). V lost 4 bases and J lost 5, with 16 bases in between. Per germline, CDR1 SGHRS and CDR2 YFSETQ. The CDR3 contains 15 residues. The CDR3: CASSAAGVPDNEQFF. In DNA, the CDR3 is TGCGCCAGCAGCGCGGCAGGGGTTCCAGACAATGAGCAGTTCTTC. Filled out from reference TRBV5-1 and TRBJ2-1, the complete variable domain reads KAGVTQTPRYLIKTRGQQVTLSCSPISGHRSVSWYQQTPGQGLQFLFEYFSETQRNKGNFPGRFSGRQFSNSRSEMNVSTLELGDSALYLCASSAAGVPDNEQFFGPGTRLTVL.

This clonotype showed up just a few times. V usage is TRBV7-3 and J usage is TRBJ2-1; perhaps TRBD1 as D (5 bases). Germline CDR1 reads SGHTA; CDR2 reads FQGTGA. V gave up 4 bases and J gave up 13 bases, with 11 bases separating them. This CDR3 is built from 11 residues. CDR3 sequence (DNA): TGTGCCAGCAGCTCTAGGGGTTACCAGTTCTTC. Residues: CASSSRGYQFF.

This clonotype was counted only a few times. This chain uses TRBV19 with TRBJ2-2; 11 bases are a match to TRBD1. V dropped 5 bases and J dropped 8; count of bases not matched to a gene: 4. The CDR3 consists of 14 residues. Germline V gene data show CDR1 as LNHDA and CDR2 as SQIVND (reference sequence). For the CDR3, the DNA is TGTGCCAGTAGTCCGGACAGGGGGCCTGGGGAGCTGTTTTTT. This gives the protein CASSPDRGPGELFF.

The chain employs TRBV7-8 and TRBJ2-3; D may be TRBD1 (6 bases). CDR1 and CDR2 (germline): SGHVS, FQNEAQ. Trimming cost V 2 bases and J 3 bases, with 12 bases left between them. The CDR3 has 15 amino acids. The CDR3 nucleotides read TGTGCCAGCAGCTTACCTGGGGGCGCGACAGATACGCAGTATTTT. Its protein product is CASSLPGGATDTQYF.

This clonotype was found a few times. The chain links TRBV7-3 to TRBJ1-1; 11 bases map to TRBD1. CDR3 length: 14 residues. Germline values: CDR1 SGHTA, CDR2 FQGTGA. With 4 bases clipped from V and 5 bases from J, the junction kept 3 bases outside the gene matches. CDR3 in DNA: TGTGCCAGCAGCTCCGGGACAGGGGGGACTGAAGCTTTCTTT. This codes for CASSSGTGGTEAFF.

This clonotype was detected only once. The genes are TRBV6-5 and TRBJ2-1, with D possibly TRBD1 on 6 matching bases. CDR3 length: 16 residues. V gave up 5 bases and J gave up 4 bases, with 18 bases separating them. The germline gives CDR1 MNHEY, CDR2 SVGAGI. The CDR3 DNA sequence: TGTGCCAGCAGTCCCTGGACAGTTGGAGATTACAATGAGCAGTTCTTC. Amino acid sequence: CASSPWTVGDYNEQFF.

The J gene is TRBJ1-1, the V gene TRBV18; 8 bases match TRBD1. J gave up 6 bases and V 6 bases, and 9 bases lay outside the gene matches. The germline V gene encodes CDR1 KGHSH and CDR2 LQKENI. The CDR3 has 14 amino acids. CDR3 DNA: TGTGCCAGCTCCCTCCCAGGGGGCGCACCTGAAGCTTTCTTT. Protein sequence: CASSLPGGAPEAFF.

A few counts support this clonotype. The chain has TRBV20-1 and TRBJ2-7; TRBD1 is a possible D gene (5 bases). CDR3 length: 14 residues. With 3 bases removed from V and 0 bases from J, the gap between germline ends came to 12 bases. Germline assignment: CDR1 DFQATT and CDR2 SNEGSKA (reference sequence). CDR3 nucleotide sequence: TGCAGTGCTAGGGTGGGGCAGGTCTCCTACGAGCAGTACTTC. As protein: CSARVGQVSYEQYF.

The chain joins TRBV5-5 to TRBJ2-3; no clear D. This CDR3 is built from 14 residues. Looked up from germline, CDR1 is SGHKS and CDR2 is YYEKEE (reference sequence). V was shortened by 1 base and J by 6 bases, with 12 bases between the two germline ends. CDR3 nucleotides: TGTGCCAGCAGCTTGCAGGCTTCTTTGGATACGCAGTATTTT. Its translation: CASSLQASLDTQYF.

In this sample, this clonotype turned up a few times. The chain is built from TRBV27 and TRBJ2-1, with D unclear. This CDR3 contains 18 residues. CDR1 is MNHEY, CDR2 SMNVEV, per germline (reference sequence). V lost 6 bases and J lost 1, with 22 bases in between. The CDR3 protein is CASSLSGSRVSSYNEQFF. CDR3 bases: TGTGCCAGCAGCCTATCTGGGTCCCGGGTTTCTTCCTACAATGAGCAGTTCTTC.

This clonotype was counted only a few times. The CDR3 sequence is CASGTSVETQYF. CDR3 bases: TGTGCCAGTGGGACCTCAGTGGAGACCCAGTACTTC. The J gene is TRBJ2-5, the V gene TRBV10-3; D is possibly TRBD1 or TRBD2 (5 bases each). Trimming shortened V by 10 bases and J by 5 bases, and 14 bases separated the two germline ends. CDR3 length: 12 residues. Germline lookup yields CDR1 ENHRY and CDR2 SYGVKD.

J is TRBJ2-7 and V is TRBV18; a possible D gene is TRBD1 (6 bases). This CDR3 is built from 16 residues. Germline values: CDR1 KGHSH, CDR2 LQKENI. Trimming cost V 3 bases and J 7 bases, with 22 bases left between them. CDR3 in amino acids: CASSPQLTGIEREQYF. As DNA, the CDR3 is TGTGCCAGCTCACCCCAATTGACAGGTATAGAACGGGAGCAGTACTTC.

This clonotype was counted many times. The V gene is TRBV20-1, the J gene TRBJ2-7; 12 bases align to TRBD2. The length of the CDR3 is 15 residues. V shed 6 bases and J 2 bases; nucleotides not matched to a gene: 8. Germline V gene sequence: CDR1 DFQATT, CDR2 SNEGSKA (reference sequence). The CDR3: CSAPSRTSGTYEQYF. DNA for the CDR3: TGCAGTGCCCCCTCCCGGACTAGCGGGACCTACGAGCAGTACTTC.

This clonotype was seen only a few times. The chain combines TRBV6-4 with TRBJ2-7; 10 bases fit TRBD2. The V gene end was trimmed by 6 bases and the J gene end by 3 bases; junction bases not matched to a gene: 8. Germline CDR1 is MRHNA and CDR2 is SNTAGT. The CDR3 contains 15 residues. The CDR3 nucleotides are TGTGCCAGCAGCCCCGCAGCGGGAGGGGTCTACGAGCAGTACTTC. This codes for CASSPAAGGVYEQYF.